These 28 T cell receptor beta chains were sequenced from one sample in a study of T cells in Graves' hyperthyroidism and ophthalmopathy. The CDR3 regions of TCR beta were amplified from RNA transcripts. Using the HTBI primer set, a first-round RT-PCR was run on the TCR CDR3. TCRdb called the multiplex PCR reads again in MiXCR, with one record for every CDR3 protein. The data contain around 340,000 distinct CDR3 sequences, 17% of them singletons. The sample was blood. These receptors were obtained from a woman aged 25-40 years with Graves' hyperthyroidism that later progressed to Graves' ophthalmopathy.

This clonotype was recorded at least ten times. A much larger clone is a single base away; this may be a read error. The chain couples TRBV12-3 or TRBV12-4 to TRBJ1-4, with no clear D. V dropped 3 bases and J dropped 6 bases, with 2 bases sitting between them. The CDR3 covers 11 residues. The CDR3 DNA follows: TGTGCCAGCAGTTTGTATGAAAAACTGTTTTTT. Translating gives CASSLYEKLFF.

The chain has TRBV6-2 or TRBV6-3 and TRBJ2-7; D possibly corresponds to TRBD2 (6 bases). This CDR3 contains 17 residues. Trimming removed 4 bases at V and 3 bases at J, with 22 bases between. Germline-derived CDR1 and CDR2 are MNHEY and SVGEGT. This CDR3 reads CASSSLPGAGLYYEQYF. The CDR3 DNA reads as TGTGCCAGCAGTTCGCTACCGGGAGCCGGGCTCTACTACGAGCAGTACTTC.

This clonotype showed up many times. The V gene is TRBV6-1, the J gene TRBJ1-5, with 9 bases that match TRBD1. Germline assignment: CDR1 MNHNS and CDR2 SASEGT. CDR3 size: 15 residues. Unmatched junction bases numbered 10, after V lost 8 bases and J lost 5 bases. The chain's CDR3 is CASAERDRVYQPQHF. In DNA form, the CDR3 reads TGTGCCAGCGCCGAGCGGGACAGGGTATATCAGCCCCAGCATTTT.

CDR3 bases: TGTGCCAGCAGCCAAGAAATCGGCGGGAGGGCATTTACCGGGGAGCTGTTTTTT. Translating it yields CASSQEIGGRAFTGELFF. The V call is TRBV3-1, the J call TRBJ2-2; 9 bases are a match to TRBD2. V shed 0 bases and J 5 bases; nucleotides not matched to a gene: 10. This CDR3 is built from 18 residues. Germline values: CDR1 LGHDT, CDR2 YNNKEL (reference sequence).

This clonotype appeared a single time. In DNA, the CDR3 is TGTGCCAGCAGTCCGAGCTCGACTGACAATGAGCAGTTCTTC. Residues: CASSPSSTDNEQFF. The V gene is TRBV2, the J gene TRBJ2-1, with D hard to call. This CDR3 has 14 residues. Trimming took off 5 bases at V and 5 bases at J, with 13 bases between the two ends. Germline V CDR1 and CDR2: SNHLY, FYNNEI.

In this sample, this clonotype turned up a few times. V gene TRBV5-8 combines with J gene TRBJ1-4; D remains ambiguous. Germline lookup yields CDR1 SGHTS and CDR2 YDEGEE. The V end was cut by 4 bases, the J end by 1 base, with 17 bases between. The length of the CDR3 is 17 residues. The CDR3 spells CASSVYYWEITNEKLFF. In DNA, the CDR3 is TGTGCCAGCAGCGTGTATTATTGGGAAATAACTAATGAAAAACTGTTTTTT.

Ten or more counts support this clonotype. The chain has TRBV24-1 and TRBJ1-2; unclear D gene. Germline assignment: CDR1 KGHDR and CDR2 SFDVKD. The CDR3 spans 14 residues. V was cut by 1 base and J by 3 bases, with 8 bases left in between. This chain's CDR3 is CATSDLRFDYGYTF. The CDR3 nucleotides are TGTGCCACCAGTGATTTAAGGTTTGACTATGGCTACACCTTC.

V is TRBV6-5 and J is TRBJ1-4, with a possible D match to TRBD1 (5 bases). CDR1 is MNHEY and CDR2 is SVGAGI in the germline V gene. This CDR3 contains 13 residues. Trimming stripped 10 bases from V and 7 bases from J, with 16 bases between. In DNA form, the CDR3 reads TGTGCCACCAGGGTCTCGAGCACTGAAAAACTGTTTTTT. This encodes CATRVSSTEKLFF.

This clonotype was detected a few times. A read error is possible here, since a much larger clone lies one base away. Without the conserved terminal phenylalanine or tryptophan, this CDR3 likely stems from a read error. The chain carries TRBV2 and TRBJ2-7; 11 bases are shared with TRBD2. V dropped 7 bases and J dropped 2; count of bases not matched to a gene: 1. The germline V gene encodes CDR1 SNHLY and CDR2 FYNNEI. The CDR3 is made up of 13 amino acids. Here the CDR3 DNA reads TGTGCCAGCAAGACTAGCGGGGCCTACGAGCAGTACCTC. Its protein is CASKTSGAYEQYL.

This clonotype was counted ten times or more. The V and J genes are TRBV30 and TRBJ2-1; a possible D gene is TRBD2 (6 bases). Germline lookup yields CDR1 GTSNPN and CDR2 SVGIG (reference sequence). The CDR3 sequence is 13 residues long. V was cut by 0 bases and J by 8 bases, with 11 bases left in between. The CDR3 loop is CAWSVQSSDEQFF. CDR3 DNA: TGTGCCTGGAGTGTCCAATCTAGCGATGAGCAGTTCTTC.

This clonotype was observed many times. CDR3 nucleotide sequence: TGTGCCAGCAGCCATTCAGGGGAGGCGGGGGAGACCCAGTACTTC. Amino acids: CASSHSGEAGETQYF. The rearrangement uses TRBV3-1 and TRBJ2-5; tentatively, D is TRBD1 or TRBD2 (6 bases each). Germline values: CDR1 LGHDT, CDR2 YNNKEL (reference sequence). V lost 3 bases, J lost 5 bases, and 16 bases lay in between. The length of the CDR3 is 15 residues.

Ten or more counts support this clonotype. The rearrangement uses TRBV27 and TRBJ1-5; 9 positions agree with TRBD1. The CDR3 contains 14 residues. Germline V gene sequence: CDR1 MNHEY, CDR2 SMNVEV (reference sequence). Trimming took 2 bases from V and 7 from J; bases not matched to a gene: 3. CDR3 amino acids: CASSLIGQGQPQHF. CDR3 DNA sequence: TGTGCCAGCAGTTTAATAGGACAGGGGCAGCCCCAGCATTTT.

This clonotype was recorded a few times. The rearrangement uses TRBV6-2 or TRBV6-3 and TRBJ2-2; possible D gene TRBD2, 5 bases. The CDR3 has 16 residues. V lost 3 bases and J lost 3, with 14 bases in between. Germline lookup yields CDR1 MNHEY and CDR2 SVGEGT. Written as DNA, the CDR3 is TGTGCCAGCAGTTATGTTGGACTCTCGGACACCGGGGAGCTGTTTTTT. It codes for CASSYVGLSDTGELFF.

Only a few counts were recorded for this clonotype. The chain is built from TRBV15 and TRBJ1-2; the D is unclear. Germline CDR1 LNHNV, CDR2 YYDKDF (reference sequence). V was pared by 3 bases and J by 3 bases, with 11 bases between. CDR3 length: 14 residues. The CDR3 coding sequence is TGTGCCACCAGCAGGCACACGGACGACTATGGCTACACCTTC. Translating it yields CATSRHTDDYGYTF.

This clonotype was observed at least ten times. This chain links TRBV9 with TRBJ2-3, with 7 nucleotides matching TRBD2. The ends lost 3 bases at V and 3 bases at J; junction bases unmatched: 1. Germline V gives CDR1 SGDLS, CDR2 YYNGEE. CDR3 length: 13 amino acids. The CDR3: CASSAGGTDTQYF. In DNA, the CDR3 is TGTGCCAGCAGCGCCGGGGGGACAGATACGCAGTATTTT.

This clonotype was recorded many times. The chain couples TRBV27 to TRBJ1-4; a possible D gene is TRBD1 (5 bases). Germline assignment: CDR1 MNHEY and CDR2 SMNVEV (reference sequence). CDR3 length: 14 amino acids. V shed 5 bases and J shed 8 bases, with 15 bases lying between them. In nucleotides, the CDR3 is TGTGCCAGCAGTCCCTTGGGGGGGGACGAAAAACTGTTTTTT. This codes for CASSPLGGDEKLFF.

The J gene is TRBJ2-1, the V gene TRBV10-3; unclear D gene. This CDR3 has 16 amino acids. V shed 0 bases and J shed 2 bases, with 11 bases lying between them. The germline gives CDR1 ENHRY, CDR2 SYGVKD. DNA for the CDR3: TGTGCCATCAGTGAGTCCAGGAATTTTCCCTACAATGAGCAGTTCTTC. It specifies CAISESRNFPYNEQFF.

This clonotype came up many times. The V and J genes are TRBV5-1 and TRBJ2-6; possibly TRBD1 or TRBD2 for D (7 bases each). The ends were cut back, 0 bases at V and 2 bases at J, with 15 bases in the middle. The CDR3 is 18 residues long. Germline CDR1 SGHRS, CDR2 YFSETQ. CDR3 protein: CASSLAPGGGPGANVLTF. CDR3 nucleotide sequence: TGCGCCAGCAGCTTGGCCCCAGGGGGGGGGCCTGGGGCCAACGTCCTGACTTTC.

This clonotype was seen only a few times. The gene calls are TRBV6-4 and TRBJ1-1, with TRBD1 matching over 7 bases. The V and J ends lost 6 bases and 1 base, in that order; junction bases with no gene match: 8. The CDR3 length is 15 residues. Per germline, CDR1 MRHNA and CDR2 SNTAGT. CDR3 amino acids: CASSRDSGTNTEAFF. CDR3 DNA sequence: TGTGCCAGCAGCCGGGACAGTGGCACGAACACTGAAGCTTTCTTT.

The chain is built from TRBV20-1 and TRBJ1-1; D perhaps matches TRBD1 (5 bases). This CDR3 spans 16 amino acids. Germline-derived CDR1 and CDR2 are DFQATT and SNEGSKA (reference sequence). Deletions cut 4 bases from V and 5 bases from J, with 23 bases between. CDR3 DNA sequence: TGCAGTGCTACTACCAACTATCCTAATAGGGGTACTGAAGCTTTCTTT. Its translation: CSATTNYPNRGTEAFF.

This sequence joins TRBV28 and TRBJ2-1, with 11 positions matching TRBD2. Germline trimming cut 1 base from V and 4 bases from J; bases unmatched to any gene: 6. CDR3 size: 17 residues. The germline gives CDR1 MDHEN, CDR2 SYDVKM. The CDR3 nucleotides read TGTGCCAGCAGTTTATACAAGGGACTAGCGGCTTACAATGAGCAGTTCTTC. Protein: CASSLYKGLAAYNEQFF.

This clonotype occurred many times. This chain connects TRBV28 to TRBJ2-7, with 7 positions matching TRBD2. With V trimmed by 6 bases and J by 6 bases, 11 bases remained unmatched. Germline CDR1 is MDHEN and CDR2 is SYDVKM. This CDR3 has 14 amino acids. CDR3 DNA: TGTGCCAGCAGGAGAACGGGACTATCGGGCGAGCAGTACTTC. This translates into CASRRTGLSGEQYF.

The chain has TRBV27 and TRBJ2-1; TRBD2 is a possible D gene (5 bases). CDR1 is MNHEY, CDR2 SMNVEV, per germline (reference sequence). The ends were cut back, 8 bases at V and 4 bases at J, with 12 bases in the middle. CDR3 size: 13 residues. The CDR3 reads CASGLAVYNEQFF. The CDR3 bases are TGTGCCAGCGGTCTAGCAGTTTACAATGAGCAGTTCTTC.

The sample holds many counts of this clonotype. The chain joins TRBV7-8 to TRBJ2-1; TRBD1 is a possible D gene (6 bases). The CDR3 is 17 residues long. Germline-derived CDR1 and CDR2 are SGHVS and FQNEAQ. V dropped 5 bases and J dropped 0 bases, with 17 bases sitting between them. The CDR3 coding sequence is TGTGCCAGCAGCCCGAGGACAGCGCCGAGCTCCTACAATGAGCAGTTCTTC. Translation: CASSPRTAPSSYNEQFF.

In regard to this clonotype: Likely a read error: the CDR3 ends without its conserved phenylalanine or tryptophan. This chain joins TRBV11-2 and TRBJ1-5, with D perhaps TRBD1 (5 bases). The CDR3 extends over 13 amino acids. The V end lost 5 bases, the J end lost 4 bases, and 9 bases lay between the germline ends. The V gene's germline CDR1 is SGHAT and CDR2 FQNNGV. The chain's CDR3 is CASSDGGNQPQHL. The CDR3, as DNA: TGTGCCAGCAGCGACGGGGGTAATCAGCCCCAGCATCTT.

This clonotype was counted many times. The chain employs TRBV29-1 and TRBJ2-1; TRBD2 aligns across 9 bases. The V gene's germline CDR1 is SQVTM and CDR2 ANQGSEA. The CDR3 length is 16 residues. The trim removed 0 bases at V and 4 bases at J, leaving 7 bases unmatched. CDR3 bases: TGCAGCGTTGAAGATCAAGCTAGCGGGAAATACAATGAGCAGTTCTTC. Amino acid sequence: CSVEDQASGKYNEQFF.

CDR3 DNA sequence: TGTGCCAGCAGCCCAGGGATCCTCCGTGAGCAGTACTTC. Its translation is CASSPGILREQYF. This chain connects TRBV7-2 to TRBJ2-7; D is possibly TRBD1 (5 bases). Between the trimmed V and J ends, which lost 5 bases and 7 bases, there was a span of 15 bases. The CDR3 has 13 amino acids. Germline V gene lookup returns CDR1 SGHTA and CDR2 FQGNSA.

This clonotype came up many times. The genes are TRBV10-3 and TRBJ1-5; D not resolved. V gave up 3 bases and J gave up 4 bases, with 7 bases separating them. Germline assignment: CDR1 ENHRY and CDR2 SYGVKD. This CDR3 comprises 13 residues. CDR3 sequence (DNA): TGTGCCATCAGTGACCAGGTAAATCAGCCCCAGCATTTT. Protein sequence: CAISDQVNQPQHF.